These T cell receptor beta chains were read from a single sample in a study of T cell responses to AZD1222 COVID-19 vaccine. The data were produced by immunoSEQ multiplex PCR, yet TCRdb's version contains in-frame clones alone and is incomplete. The sample contains 80,000 or so clones, about 85% of which appear only once. Material: peripheral blood, obtained on day 0 of AZD1222 vaccination. These TCRs come from an adult in good health. CDR3s include the opening cysteine and the closing phenylalanine or tryptophan. A D gene is named only where the DNA matches it firmly. The size of a clone is reported for some rows only, either as once, few or many, or as a class for expanded clones.

CDR3 protein: CASSEGGHKFTNEKLFF
CDR3 DNA: TGTGCCAGCAGTGAAGGGGGCCATAAGTTTACTAATGAAAAACTGTTTTTT
clone size: few
D gene: -
J gene: TRBJ1-4
V gene: TRBV6-1

CDR3 protein: CASSQPRVLANYGYTF
CDR3 DNA: TGCGCCAGCAGCCAACCCCGGGTCCTAGCTAACTATGGCTACACCTTC
clone size: -
D gene: -
J gene: TRBJ1-2
V gene: TRBV4-1

CDR3 protein: CATRDPNTGELFF
CDR3 DNA: TGTGCCACCAGGGACCCCAACACCGGGGAGCTGTTTTTT
clone size: once
D gene: -
J gene: TRBJ2-2
V gene: TRBV24-1

CDR3 protein: CASSVTTAGYGYTF
CDR3 DNA: TGTGCCAGCAGCGTAACGACGGCTGGCTATGGCTACACCTTC
clone size: -
D gene: -
J gene: TRBJ1-2
V gene: TRBV9

CDR3 protein: CAISESRDTLDTEAFF
CDR3 DNA: TGTGCCATCAGTGAGTCCAGGGACACCTTAGACACTGAAGCTTTCTTT
clone size: -
D gene: -
J gene: TRBJ1-1
V gene: TRBV10-3

CDR3 protein: CAWSVGIGGYTF
CDR3 DNA: TGTGCCTGGAGTGTCGGGATCGGAGGCTACACCTTC
clone size: -
D gene: -
J gene: TRBJ1-2
V gene: TRBV30

CDR3 protein: CASSLEQDYGYTF
CDR3 DNA: TGTGCCAGCAGCTTAGAACAGGACTATGGCTACACCTTC
clone size: -
D gene: -
J gene: TRBJ1-2
V gene: TRBV7-8

CDR3 protein: CASSPQQVNTEAFF
CDR3 DNA: TGTGCCAGCAGCCCCCAACAAGTGAACACTGAAGCTTTCTTT
clone size: -
D gene: -
J gene: TRBJ1-1
V gene: TRBV7-9

CDR3 protein: CASSFRVNYGYTF
CDR3 DNA: TGTGCCAGCAGTTTTAGGGTTAACTATGGCTACACCTTC
clone size: -
D gene: -
J gene: TRBJ1-2
V gene: TRBV28

CDR3 protein: CAISAGTVGTGNTIYF
CDR3 DNA: TGTGCCATCAGTGCCGGGACCGTGGGAACTGGAAACACCATATATTTT
clone size: -
D gene: -
J gene: TRBJ1-3
V gene: TRBV10-3

CDR3 protein: CASSPNSRTGGVYGYTF
CDR3 DNA: TGTGCCAGCAGTCCGAACTCCAGGACAGGGGGCGTCTATGGCTACACCTTC
clone size: -
D gene: TRBD1
J gene: TRBJ1-2
V gene: TRBV2

CDR3 protein: CAWSRDHGAFF
CDR3 DNA: TGTGCCTGGAGTCGAGATCACGGAGCTTTCTTT
clone size: -
D gene: -
J gene: TRBJ1-1
V gene: TRBV30

CDR3 protein: CASSPRTMNTEAFF
CDR3 DNA: TGCGCCAGCAGCCCTAGGACCATGAACACTGAAGCTTTCTTT
clone size: once
D gene: -
J gene: TRBJ1-1
V gene: TRBV5-1

CDR3 protein: CSVVKGAGPNTGELFF
CDR3 DNA: TGCAGCGTTGTGAAAGGGGCAGGGCCAAACACCGGGGAGCTGTTTTTT
clone size: -
D gene: -
J gene: TRBJ2-2
V gene: TRBV29-1

CDR3 protein: CASSFDVQPQHF
CDR3 DNA: TGTGCCAGCAGCTTCGATGTTCAGCCCCAGCATTTT
clone size: -
D gene: -
J gene: TRBJ1-5
V gene: TRBV7-9

CDR3 protein: CASSASGGSTEAFF
CDR3 DNA: TGTGCCAGCAGCGCCTCGGGAGGAAGCACTGAAGCTTTCTTT
clone size: -
D gene: -
J gene: TRBJ1-1
V gene: TRBV7-2

CDR3 protein: CASSQTRTGGYTF
CDR3 DNA: TGTGCCAGCAGCCAAACCCGGACAGGTGGCTACACCTTC
clone size: -
D gene: TRBD1
J gene: TRBJ1-2
V gene: TRBV3-1/TRBV3-2

CDR3 protein: CASRLQGRATEAFF
CDR3 DNA: TGTGCCAGCAGATTACAGGGGAGGGCCACTGAAGCTTTCTTT
clone size: -
D gene: TRBD1
J gene: TRBJ1-1
V gene: TRBV2

CDR3 protein: CASTDRVTDTQYF
CDR3 DNA: TGTGCCAGTACGGACAGGGTCACAGATACGCAGTATTTT
clone size: once
D gene: TRBD1
J gene: TRBJ2-3
V gene: TRBV19

CDR3 protein: CASSRGTGQQPQHF
CDR3 DNA: TGTGCCAGCAGCCGCGGGACAGGGCAACAGCCCCAGCATTTT
clone size: few
D gene: TRBD1
J gene: TRBJ1-5
V gene: TRBV5-4

CDR3 protein: CASSLASGSTEQYF
CDR3 DNA: TGTGCCAGCAGCTTAGCTAGCGGGAGTACCGAGCAGTACTTC
clone size: -
D gene: TRBD2
J gene: TRBJ2-7
V gene: TRBV5-8

CDR3 protein: CASSQAGGAFF
CDR3 DNA: TGTGCCAGCAGCCAAGCCGGGGGAGCTTTCTTT
clone size: -
D gene: -
J gene: TRBJ1-1
V gene: TRBV3-1/TRBV3-2

CDR3 protein: CASADSDSLNYEQYF
CDR3 DNA: TGTGCCAGCGCCGACTCGGACAGCCTGAACTACGAGCAGTACTTC
clone size: -
D gene: -
J gene: TRBJ2-7
V gene: TRBV27

CDR3 protein: CASSPLDTNYGYTF
CDR3 DNA: TGTGCCAGTAGTCCACTGGACACCAACTATGGCTACACCTTC
clone size: -
D gene: -
J gene: TRBJ1-2
V gene: TRBV19

CDR3 protein: CASSQVGLPGGLSSYNEQFF
CDR3 DNA: TGTGCCAGCAGCCAAGTAGGACTACCCGGCGGGCTGTCCTCCTACAATGAGCAGTTCTTC
clone size: -
D gene: -
J gene: TRBJ2-1
V gene: TRBV14

CDR3 protein: CASSSRRNGMGELFF
CDR3 DNA: TGTGCCAGCAGTTCCCGGAGGAACGGGATGGGGGAGCTGTTTTTT
clone size: -
D gene: -
J gene: TRBJ2-2
V gene: TRBV6-6

CDR3 protein: CAMAVMGGTEQFF
CDR3 DNA: TGTGCCATGGCGGTGATGGGGGGAACTGAGCAGTTCTTC
clone size: -
D gene: -
J gene: TRBJ2-1
V gene: TRBV6-5

CDR3 protein: CASSTLAGYNEQFF
CDR3 DNA: TGTGCCAGCAGTACCCTAGCGGGGTACAATGAGCAGTTCTTC
clone size: -
D gene: TRBD2
J gene: TRBJ2-1
V gene: TRBV6-2/TRBV6-3

CDR3 protein: CASTVTGTSSGANVLTF
CDR3 DNA: TGTGCCAGCACCGTGACAGGTACCTCCTCTGGGGCCAACGTCCTGACTTTC
clone size: -
D gene: -
J gene: TRBJ2-6
V gene: TRBV7-3

CDR3 protein: CASSIGREANLHF
CDR3 DNA: TGTGCCAGTAGTATAGGTCGCGAGGCGAACCTCCACTTT
clone size: -
D gene: -
J gene: TRBJ1-6
V gene: TRBV19

CDR3 protein: CASSRYTNTGELFF
CDR3 DNA: TGTGCCAGCAGTAGGTATACGAACACCGGGGAGCTGTTTTTT
clone size: -
D gene: -
J gene: TRBJ2-2
V gene: TRBV6-6

CDR3 protein: CASLPGNREKLFF
CDR3 DNA: TGTGCCAGCTTACCTGGGAATCGAGAAAAACTGTTTTTT
clone size: -
D gene: -
J gene: TRBJ1-4
V gene: TRBV6-5

CDR3 protein: CASSERGAMELFF
CDR3 DNA: TGCGCCAGCAGTGAGAGGGGGGCGATGGAGCTGTTTTTT
clone size: -
D gene: -
J gene: TRBJ2-2
V gene: TRBV10-1

CDR3 protein: CASRAPGRAGGYTF
CDR3 DNA: TGTGCCAGCAGAGCCCCGGGAAGGGCTGGTGGCTACACCTTC
clone size: -
D gene: -
J gene: TRBJ1-2
V gene: TRBV2

CDR3 protein: CASSPTGVGTGELFF
CDR3 DNA: TGCGCCAGCAGCCCGACAGGGGTTGGAACCGGGGAGCTGTTTTTT
clone size: -
D gene: TRBD1
J gene: TRBJ2-2
V gene: TRBV5-1

CDR3 protein: CSVTGGSYGYTF
CDR3 DNA: TGCAGCGTGACGGGCGGGAGCTATGGCTACACCTTC
clone size: -
D gene: -
J gene: TRBJ1-2
V gene: TRBV29-1

CDR3 protein: CASSTGVQETQYF
CDR3 DNA: TGTGCCAGCAGTACAGGGGTCCAAGAGACCCAGTACTTC
clone size: -
D gene: TRBD1
J gene: TRBJ2-5
V gene: TRBV6-5

CDR3 protein: CASSSPGGTEAFF
CDR3 DNA: TGTGCCAGCAGCTCCCCGGGGGGCACTGAAGCTTTCTTT
clone size: -
D gene: -
J gene: TRBJ1-1
V gene: TRBV25-1

CDR3 protein: CASSPMSNTEAFF
CDR3 DNA: TGTGCCAGCAGCCCAATGTCAAACACTGAAGCTTTCTTT
clone size: -
D gene: -
J gene: TRBJ1-1
V gene: TRBV7-8

CDR3 protein: CASSATQGVGQPQHF
CDR3 DNA: TGTGCCAGCAGCGCGACCCAGGGCGTCGGTCAGCCCCAGCATTTT
clone size: -
D gene: -
J gene: TRBJ1-5
V gene: TRBV9

CDR3 protein: CASSYWDTGHYGYTF
CDR3 DNA: TGTGCCAGCAGTTACTGGGACACAGGACACTATGGCTACACCTTC
clone size: few
D gene: -
J gene: TRBJ1-2
V gene: TRBV6-5

CDR3 protein: CASSINLVGQLPFPTF
CDR3 DNA: TGTGCCAGTAGTATAAATCTGGTCGGACAACTCCCCTTCCCCACCTTC
clone size: -
D gene: -
J gene: TRBJ1-2
V gene: TRBV19

CDR3 protein: CASSQQGGTEAFF
CDR3 DNA: TGTGCCAGCAGCCAACAAGGGGGCACTGAAGCTTTCTTT
clone size: -
D gene: -
J gene: TRBJ1-1
V gene: TRBV3-1/TRBV3-2